The T cell receptor (beta chain) described here comes from a study of regulatory T cells in long-lasting Graves disease. To note about this clonotype: A clone one base away is much larger, so this may be a read error.

CDR3 size: 11 residues. Germline loops: CDR1 MGHDK, CDR2 SYGVNS. The V gene lost 7 bases and the J gene lost 4 bases, with 7 bases spanning the gap. Regarding time point: persistent/refractory GD, antithyroid drugs over 5 years with positive TRAb. Making the TCR library involved RNA that had been extracted from PBMCs. Building of the TCR beta libraries involved iRepertoire HTBI primers and Arm-PCR of CDR3 regions. TCRdb ran MiXCR on the multiplex PCR reads and lists one entry per CDR3 protein. Among about 460,000 distinct CDR3 sequences listed, around a fifth were seen once. The sequenced sample was peripheral blood mononuclear cells (PBMCs), obtained when the disease was refractory, from a patient treated with antithyroid drugs. This TCR derives from a female donor with Graves disease. This chain joins TRBV25-1 and TRBJ1-2; no clear D. The CDR3 spells CASKASYGYTF. CDR3 bases: TGTGCCAGCAAAGCATCCTATGGCTACACCTTC.